This T cell receptor beta chain was found in a study of metastatic and nonmetastatic thyroid tumors. As for the study in general: Comparative analysis of repertoires was undertaken across blood and tumor or nodule tissue obtained from malignant and benign thyroid patients.

TCRdb re-processed the PCR reads through MiXCR. The repertoire consists of roughly 34,000 clones, with approximately 34% occurring once and the leading ten covering 22%. V gave up 7 bases and J gave up 6 bases; unmatched junction bases: 7. This CDR3 is built from 15 residues. Germline loops: CDR1 MNHNS, CDR2 SASEGT. A remark on this clone: Its antigen is not known.

Study-wide results and caveats: The reported finding was significantly higher TCR beta diversity in malignant thyroid tumors relative to benign nodules, in blood and tumor.

No treatment of any kind had been given to any patient before thyroid surgery. Sequencing was done on a sample of tumor tissue. The clonotype comes from a female donor with papillary thyroid cancer or a benign thyroid nodule (not recorded which). Some clones in this sample may be carry-over from other donors' samples. V and J are TRBV6-1 and TRBJ2-2; 11 nucleotides align to TRBD2. In nucleotides, the CDR3 is TGTGCCAGCAATGTAGCGGGAGGGCTCGCCGGGGAGCTGTTTTTT. Its protein product is CASNVAGGLAGELFF.